The present T cell receptor (beta chain) was sequenced within a study of OX40 agonist ivuxolimab in advanced cancers. Looked up from germline, CDR1 is SNHLY and CDR2 is FYNNEI. The CDR3 spans 13 residues. After removal of 5 bases from V and 6 bases from J, the junction contained 2 bases not matched to a gene. Produced via immunoSEQ multiplex PCR; TCRdb's table is partial and in-frame only. Of under 100,000 clones in the sample, about 88% were seen once. The sequencing used CD4+ or CD8+ T cells sorted from blood, collected in a trial of the OX40 agonist ivuxolimab. V and J are TRBV2 and TRBJ2-1; TRBD2 matches at 9 bases. The receptor's source is an adult with an advanced solid tumor such as melanoma, head and neck, liver or kidney cancer. The CDR3 is CASSSGGSNEQFF. CDR3 DNA: TGTGCCAGCAGTAGCGGGGGGAGCAATGAGCAGTTCTTC.